A selection of T cell receptor beta chains follows, all from one sample in a study of blood T cell repertoires in COVID-19. Data came from immunoSEQ multiplex PCR; TCRdb stores just in-frame clones and leaves some out. The sample lists some 80,000 clones; around 84% were seen once. The sequenced sample was peripheral blood. The receptors stem from a man aged 55 to 70 with COVID-19, enrolled during active disease. Each CDR3 is given with its conserved first and last residue. A D gene is named only where the DNA matches it firmly.

V: TRBV21-1
D: NA
CDR3: CASSKVRGSRNTIYF

V: TRBV24-1
D: NA
CDR3: CATSDRLNYDNEQFF

V: TRBV5-1
D: NA
CDR3: CASSLVDSYQETQYF

V: TRBV2
D: NA
CDR3: CASSETANTGELFF

V: TRBV5-4
D: TRBD2
CDR3: CASARMLAGEIITSTDTQYF

V: TRBV6-5
D: NA
CDR3: CASRRQDTGELFF

V: TRBV5-1
D: NA
CDR3: CASSLKHEAFF

V: TRBV28
D: NA
CDR3: CASSLVTGGGYTF

V: TRBV19
D: TRBD1
CDR3: CASSMVAGGGQPQHF

V: TRBV9
D: TRBD1
CDR3: CASSVPSDRGTF

V: TRBV5-5
D: NA
CDR3: CASSPWTRSNEKLFF

V: TRBV30
D: TRBD1
CDR3: CAWRTGALNTGELFF

V: TRBV9
D: TRBD1
CDR3: CASSAGTGPGELFF

V: TRBV19
D: NA
CDR3: CASSLGLSNQPQHF

V: TRBV9
D: NA
CDR3: CASSVGRASMSDTQYF

V: TRBV14
D: TRBD1
CDR3: CASSQEDRASYGYTF

V: TRBV5-1
D: TRBD1
CDR3: CASSSLRGTGRKVTEAFF